The rows below give T cell receptor beta chains drawn from one sample of a study of blood T cell repertoires in COVID-19. Sequencing was performed with immunoSEQ multiplex PCR; in TCRdb, only in-frame clones are kept and a portion is missing. The table shows around 180,000 clones, with approximately 91% occurring only once. Sequenced: peripheral blood. The receptors here all came from a man in his sixties or seventies with active or convalescent COVID-19. CDR3s include the opening cysteine and the closing phenylalanine or tryptophan. The order of the fields is J gene, clone size, D gene, V gene, CDR3 protein, CDR3 DNA. The D gene is left open where the match is weak. Size is stated for part of the rows, as once, few or many counts, or as a class when the clone is expanded.

>TRBJ1-2|few|NA|TRBV7-9
CASSFDRGGGYTF
TGTGCCAGCAGCTTTGACAGAGGCGGTGGCTACACCTTC
>TRBJ1-5|once|NA|TRBV6-6
CASIPGGWQTEPQHF
TGTGCCAGCATTCCCGGAGGGTGGCAGACGGAGCCCCAGCATTTT
>TRBJ2-3|NA|NA|TRBV10-3
CASRPWGETTDTQYF
TGTGCCAGTAGGCCCTGGGGAGAAACTACAGATACGCAGTATTTT
>TRBJ2-7|NA|NA|TRBV11-2
CASSLAGAGAYEQYF
TGTGCCAGCAGCTTAGCAGGGGCGGGGGCTTACGAGCAGTACTTC
>TRBJ1-5|NA|TRBD1|TRBV28
CASSTTGVYQPQHF
TGTGCCAGCAGTACGACAGGGGTTTACCAGCCCCAGCATTTT
>TRBJ1-5|NA|NA|TRBV28
CASRNTGSNQPQHF
TGTGCCAGCAGAAATACAGGGAGCAATCAGCCCCAGCATTTT
>TRBJ2-7|NA|TRBD1|TRBV24-1
CATSEEGQGASHEQYF
TGTGCCACCAGTGAGGAGGGACAGGGGGCATCTCACGAGCAGTACTTC
>TRBJ1-2|NA|TRBD1|TRBV5-4
CASSGGQENYGYTF
TGTGCCAGCAGCGGGGGACAGGAAAACTATGGCTACACCTTC
>TRBJ1-6|NA|NA|TRBV6-5
CASSYTNNSPLHF
TGTGCCAGCAGTTACACTAATAATTCACCCCTCCACTTT
>TRBJ1-2|NA|NA|TRBV6-5
CASSPKRENYGYTF
TGTGCCAGCAGCCCAAAAAGAGAGAACTATGGCTACACCTTC
>TRBJ1-6|NA|NA|TRBV27
CASSSDQGPSPLHF
TGTGCCAGCAGTTCCGACCAGGGGCCTTCACCCCTCCACTTT
>TRBJ2-5|NA|TRBD2|TRBV7-2
CASSSTSGSLETQYF
TGTGCCAGCAGCTCCACTAGCGGGAGTTTAGAGACCCAGTACTTC
>TRBJ2-2|NA|NA|TRBV19
CASSSFSGELFF
TGTGCCAGTTCCAGTTTCTCCGGGGAGCTGTTTTTT
>TRBJ1-2|NA|NA|TRBV28
CASSPPGTIGYTF
TGTGCCAGCAGTCCTCCAGGGACTATAGGCTACACCTTC
>TRBJ1-3|NA|NA|TRBV5-1
CASSLSGNTIYF
TGCGCCAGCAGCTTGTCGGGGAACACCATATATTTT
>TRBJ2-7|once|TRBD1|TRBV5-4
CASSLAGTGGNEQYF
TGTGCCAGCAGCTTGGCCGGAACAGGGGGAAACGAGCAGTACTTC
>TRBJ2-7|NA|TRBD1|TRBV6-5
CASSMGTGQIYEQYF
TGTGCCAGCAGCATGGGGACAGGGCAAATATACGAGCAGTACTTC
>TRBJ1-1|NA|NA|TRBV6-1
CASSVYGTKKIGTEAFF
TGTGCCAGCAGTGTGTACGGGACAAAAAAAATTGGCACTGAAGCTTTCTTT
>TRBJ1-2|NA|NA|TRBV6-2/TRBV6-3
CASSYPTYRRKNGYTF
TGTGCCAGCAGTTACCCGACCTACCGGAGGAAAAATGGCTACACCTTC
>TRBJ1-4|NA|TRBD1|TRBV9
CASSVGQRANEKLFF
TGTGCCAGCAGCGTGGGACAGCGGGCTAATGAAAAACTGTTTTTT
>TRBJ2-1|NA|NA|TRBV10-3
CAISDLSGINNEQFF
TGTGCCATCAGTGATCTATCAGGGATAAACAATGAGCAGTTCTTC
>TRBJ1-1|NA|NA|TRBV5-4
CASSLQGVTEAFF
TGTGCCAGCAGCTTGCAGGGTGTCACTGAAGCTTTCTTT
>TRBJ1-2|once|TRBD1|TRBV30
CARDRENRGYTF
TGTGCCAGGGACAGGGAGAATCGGGGCTACACCTTC
>TRBJ2-7|NA|NA|TRBV6-6
CASSYSGGGNSYEQYF
TGTGCCAGCAGTTACTCAGGGGGGGGGAACTCCTACGAGCAGTACTTC
>TRBJ2-3|NA|TRBD2|TRBV24-1
CATSDWTSGSTDTQYF
TGTGCCACCAGTGATTGGACTAGCGGGAGCACAGATACGCAGTATTTT
>TRBJ1-2|NA|NA|TRBV9
CASSVGGSHSYGYTF
TGTGCCAGCAGCGTGGGGGGGTCCCACTCCTATGGCTACACCTTC
>TRBJ2-3|NA|NA|TRBV7-2
CASSFWRDTQYF
TGTGCCAGCAGCTTTTGGCGGGATACGCAGTATTTT
>TRBJ2-1|NA|TRBD1|TRBV6-2/TRBV6-3
CASSYIEGAVVAGEQFF
TGTGCCAGCAGTTATATCGAGGGGGCGGTCGTCGCAGGTGAGCAGTTCTTC
>TRBJ2-7|NA|TRBD1|TRBV28
CASSLGTDSSYEQYF
TGTGCCAGCAGTTTGGGGACAGATAGCTCCTACGAGCAGTACTTC
>TRBJ2-3|few|NA|TRBV7-2
CASSPTQFTDTQYF
TGTGCCAGCAGCCCGACACAATTCACAGATACGCAGTATTTT
>TRBJ2-2|NA|NA|TRBV24-1
CATSDFRDLAGELFF
TGTGCCACCAGTGATTTCCGGGATCTGGCCGGGGAGCTGTTTTTT
>TRBJ1-6|NA|NA|TRBV7-2
CASSSGRPVNSPLHF
TGTGCCAGCAGCAGCGGACGACCAGTAAATTCACCCCTCCACTTT
>TRBJ1-1|NA|TRBD1|TRBV10-3
CAISTGEVAFF
TGTGCCATCAGTACAGGGGAGGTAGCTTTCTTT
>TRBJ2-1|NA|TRBD1|TRBV11-2
CASSPGQGYTNEQFF
TGTGCCAGCAGCCCCGGACAGGGGTATACGAATGAGCAGTTCTTC
>TRBJ2-6|NA|TRBD2|TRBV19
CASSISLAGATGANVLTF
TGTGCCAGTAGTATATCCCTAGCGGGAGCAACTGGGGCCAACGTCCTGACTTTC
>TRBJ1-2|NA|TRBD1|TRBV30
CAGGGAVYGYTF
TGTGCCGGAGGGGGCGCGGTCTATGGCTACACCTTC
>TRBJ2-7|NA|TRBD1|TRBV28
CASSIRDRVRYEQYF
TGTGCCAGCAGTATCCGGGACAGGGTTAGGTACGAGCAGTACTTC
>TRBJ1-1|once|TRBD1|TRBV30
CAWSVQGANEAFF
TGTGCCTGGAGTGTACAGGGGGCGAATGAAGCTTTCTTT
>TRBJ2-1|NA|TRBD2|TRBV28
CASSGGGYPWRSKQFF
TGTGCCAGCAGTGGGGGAGGGTACCCTTGGCGTTCGAAGCAGTTCTTC
>TRBJ2-7|NA|NA|TRBV28
CASSFGQPYSYEQYF
TGTGCCAGCAGTTTTGGACAGCCCTACTCCTACGAGCAGTACTTC
>TRBJ2-7|few|TRBD2|TRBV28
CASFSGRGYEQYF
TGTGCCAGCTTCAGCGGGAGGGGCTACGAGCAGTACTTC
>TRBJ1-6|few|NA|TRBV4-3
CASSQDWARDSPLHF
TGCGCCAGCAGCCAAGATTGGGCCAGGGATTCACCCCTCCACTTT
>TRBJ1-3|NA|TRBD1|TRBV5-6
CASSLLIRTGSLSGNTIYF
TGTGCCAGCAGCTTGCTCATTCGGACAGGGTCTCTCTCTGGAAACACCATATATTTT
>TRBJ2-5|NA|TRBD1|TRBV7-2
CASSYRDRGETQYF
TGTGCCAGCAGCTACCGGGACAGGGGTGAGACCCAGTACTTC
>TRBJ2-3|once|NA|TRBV15
CATSRGGVADTQYF
TGTGCCACCAGCAGAGGGGGAGTTGCAGATACGCAGTATTTT
>TRBJ2-1|NA|TRBD2|TRBV5-1
CASSFLNRTSGGLSYNEQFF
TGCGCCAGCAGCTTTTTAAACAGGACTAGCGGGGGCCTCTCCTACAATGAGCAGTTCTTC
>TRBJ1-5|NA|NA|TRBV7-2
CASSFLYNQPQHF
TGTGCCAGCAGCTTCCTTTACAATCAGCCCCAGCATTTT
>TRBJ1-2|NA|NA|TRBV27
CASSFEREGYGYTF
TGTGCCAGCAGTTTTGAGAGGGAGGGCTATGGCTACACCTTC
>TRBJ1-3|NA|NA|TRBV7-2
CASSLGLYGNTIYF
TGTGCCAGCAGCTTAGGTCTCTATGGAAACACCATATATTTT
>TRBJ2-7|NA|TRBD2|TRBV28
CASSLSPGLAGSYEQYF
TGTGCCAGCAGTTTATCCCCGGGACTAGCAGGGTCCTACGAGCAGTACTTC
>TRBJ1-1|NA|NA|TRBV19
CASSTGSEAFF
TGTGCCAGTAGCACAGGGTCTGAAGCTTTCTTT
>TRBJ2-7|NA|NA|TRBV6-5
CASRATGSSYEQYF
TGTGCCAGCCGGGCTACAGGGAGCTCCTACGAGCAGTACTTC
>TRBJ2-4|NA|NA|TRBV3-1/TRBV3-2
CASSQQQGTLAKNIQYF
TGTGCCAGCAGCCAACAACAGGGGACTTTAGCCAAAAACATTCAGTACTTC